This TCR beta chain originates from a study of control samples from healthy donors and cancer patients. Only in-frame clones appear in the TCRdb table, and some are missing; sequencing was by immunoSEQ multiplex PCR. The data show roughly 120,000 clones, with about 93% seen just once and around 1.6% held by the top ten. This TCR was recovered from a man aged 50 to 59 with head and neck cancer. The sample consisted of PBMCs.

The DNA of the CDR3 is TGTGCCAGCAGCTTATCCAGCGATGAGCAGTTCTTC. Translating gives CASSLSSDEQFF. The chain couples TRBV7-9 to TRBJ2-1; D uncertain. This CDR3 is 12 amino acids long. The germline V gene has CDR1 SEHNR and CDR2 FQNEAQ (reference sequence). Trimming pared 2 bases from V and 8 bases from J, leaving 7 bases between.